This TCR beta chain stems from a study of cytomegalovirus exposure and HLA in healthy donors. About this clone itself: As yet, its antigen is unknown.

The CDR3 covers 14 residues. Germline V gene sequence: CDR1 MRHNA, CDR2 SNTAGT. Trimming removed 0 bases at V and 4 bases at J, with 7 bases between. The study's findings and limits: According to an earlier analysis, most TCR beta V segments yielded productive rearrangements about 90% or about 30% of the time.

The PCR contained 60 Vbeta and 13 Jbeta primers. Some clones are missing from TCRdb's copy, which holds only in-frame ones; the method was immunoSEQ multiplex PCR. The data show under 250,000 clones, over 75% seen once. What was sequenced was PBMCs. This receptor was identified in a woman aged 25-40 years in good health and CMV-seronegative. The genes are TRBV6-4 and TRBJ2-1; the D gene is possibly TRBD1 (5 bases). The CDR3 DNA reads TGTGCCAGCAGTGACTCGGCAGGGTACAATGAGCAGTTCTTC. Its protein product is CASSDSAGYNEQFF.